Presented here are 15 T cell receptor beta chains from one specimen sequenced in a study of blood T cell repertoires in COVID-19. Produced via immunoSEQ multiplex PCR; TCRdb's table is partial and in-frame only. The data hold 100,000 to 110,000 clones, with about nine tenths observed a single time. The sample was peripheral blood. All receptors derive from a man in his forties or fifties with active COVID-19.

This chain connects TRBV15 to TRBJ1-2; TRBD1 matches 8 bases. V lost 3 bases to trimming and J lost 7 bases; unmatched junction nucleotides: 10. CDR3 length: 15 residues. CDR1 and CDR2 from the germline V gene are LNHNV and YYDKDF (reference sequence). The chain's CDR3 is CATSSRDRRSGGYTF. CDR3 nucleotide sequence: TGTGCCACCAGCAGTAGGGACAGGAGAAGTGGTGGCTACACCTTC.

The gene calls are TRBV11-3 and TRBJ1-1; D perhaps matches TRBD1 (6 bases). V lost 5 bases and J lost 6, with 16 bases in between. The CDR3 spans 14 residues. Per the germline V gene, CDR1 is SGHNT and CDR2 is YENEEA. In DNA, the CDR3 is TGTGCCAGCAGCCGGGACACCGGAACCGCTGAAGCTTTCTTT. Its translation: CASSRDTGTAEAFF. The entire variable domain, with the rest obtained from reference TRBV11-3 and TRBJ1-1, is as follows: EAGVVQSPRYKIIEKKQPVAFWCNPISGHNTLYWYLQNLGQGPELLIRYENEEAVDDSQLPKDRFSAERLKGVDSTLKIQPAELGDSAVYLCASSRDTGTAEAFFGQGTRLTVV.

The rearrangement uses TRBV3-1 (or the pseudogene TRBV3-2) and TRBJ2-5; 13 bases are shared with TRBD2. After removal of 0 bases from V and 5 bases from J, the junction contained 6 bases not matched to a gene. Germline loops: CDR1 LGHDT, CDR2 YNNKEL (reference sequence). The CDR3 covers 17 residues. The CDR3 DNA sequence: TGTGCCAGCAGCCAAGATGGGACTAGCGGGGATTGGGAGACCCAGTACTTC. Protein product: CASSQDGTSGDWETQYF.

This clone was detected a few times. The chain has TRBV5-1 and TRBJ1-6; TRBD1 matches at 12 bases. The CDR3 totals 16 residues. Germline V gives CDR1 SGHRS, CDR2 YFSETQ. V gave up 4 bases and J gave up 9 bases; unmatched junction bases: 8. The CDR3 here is CASSRGTGGDGSPLHF. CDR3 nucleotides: TGCGCCAGCAGCCGAGGGACAGGGGGCGACGGTTCACCCCTCCACTTT.

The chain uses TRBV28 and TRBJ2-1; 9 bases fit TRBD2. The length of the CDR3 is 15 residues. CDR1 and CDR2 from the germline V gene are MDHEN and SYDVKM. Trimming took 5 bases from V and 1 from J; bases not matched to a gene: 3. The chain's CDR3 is CASSLSGRSYNEQFF. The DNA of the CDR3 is TGTGCCAGCAGTCTAAGCGGGAGGTCCTACAATGAGCAGTTCTTC.

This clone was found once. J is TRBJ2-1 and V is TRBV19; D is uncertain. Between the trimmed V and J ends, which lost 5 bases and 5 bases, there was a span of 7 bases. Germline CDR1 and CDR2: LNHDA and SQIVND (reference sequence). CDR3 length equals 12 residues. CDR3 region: CASSASNNEQFF. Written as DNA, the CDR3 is TGTGCCAGTAGTGCCAGTAACAATGAGCAGTTCTTC.

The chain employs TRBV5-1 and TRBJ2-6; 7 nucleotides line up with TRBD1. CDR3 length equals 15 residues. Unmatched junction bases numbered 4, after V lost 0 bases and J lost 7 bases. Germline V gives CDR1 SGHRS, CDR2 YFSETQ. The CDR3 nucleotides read TGCGCCAGCAGCTTGGGGGACAGCCCCGCCAACGTCCTGACTTTC. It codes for CASSLGDSPANVLTF.

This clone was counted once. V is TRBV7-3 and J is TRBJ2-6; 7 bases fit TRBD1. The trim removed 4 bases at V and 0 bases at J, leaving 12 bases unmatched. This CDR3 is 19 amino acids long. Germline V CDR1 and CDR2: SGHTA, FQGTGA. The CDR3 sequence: CASSSLRDSSSSGANVLTF. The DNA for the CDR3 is TGTGCCAGCAGCTCGCTCCGGGACAGTTCTAGCTCTGGGGCCAACGTCCTGACTTTC.

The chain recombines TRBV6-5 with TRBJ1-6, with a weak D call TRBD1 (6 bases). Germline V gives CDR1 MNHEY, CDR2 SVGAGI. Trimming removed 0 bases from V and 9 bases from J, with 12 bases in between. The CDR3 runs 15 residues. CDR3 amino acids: CASSYSVQGPSPLHF. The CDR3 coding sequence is TGTGCCAGCAGTTACTCGGTACAGGGTCCTTCACCCCTCCACTTT.

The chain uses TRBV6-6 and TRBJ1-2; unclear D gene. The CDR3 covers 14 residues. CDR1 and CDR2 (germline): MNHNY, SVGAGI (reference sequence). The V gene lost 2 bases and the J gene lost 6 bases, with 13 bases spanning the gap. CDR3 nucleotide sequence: TGTGCCAGCAGTTACATCCGCGGAGAAGATGGCTACACCTTC. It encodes CASSYIRGEDGYTF.

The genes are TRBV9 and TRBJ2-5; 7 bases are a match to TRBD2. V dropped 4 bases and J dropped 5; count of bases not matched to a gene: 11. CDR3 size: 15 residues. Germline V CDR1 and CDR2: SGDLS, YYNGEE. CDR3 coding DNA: TGTGCCAGCAGCAAAGGGAGGGGAGATGGGGAGACCCAGTACTTC. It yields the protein CASSKGRGDGETQYF. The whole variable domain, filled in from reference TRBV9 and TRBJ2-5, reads DSGVTQTPKHLITATGQRVTLRCSPRSGDLSVYWYQQSLDQGLQFLIQYYNGEERAKGNILERFSAQQFPDLHSELNLSSLELGDSALYFCASSKGRGDGETQYFGPGTRLLVL.

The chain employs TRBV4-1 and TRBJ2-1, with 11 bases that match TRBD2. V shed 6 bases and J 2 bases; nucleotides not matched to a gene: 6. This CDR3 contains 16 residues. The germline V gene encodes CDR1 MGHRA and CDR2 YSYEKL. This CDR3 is CASRRSTSGAYNEQFF. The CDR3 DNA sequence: TGCGCCAGCAGACGTTCGACTAGCGGGGCCTACAATGAGCAGTTCTTC.

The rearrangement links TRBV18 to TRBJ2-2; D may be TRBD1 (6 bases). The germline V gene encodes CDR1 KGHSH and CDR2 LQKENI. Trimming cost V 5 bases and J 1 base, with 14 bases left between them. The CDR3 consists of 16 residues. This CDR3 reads CASSISTGRNTGELFF. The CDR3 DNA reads TGTGCCAGCTCAATCTCGACAGGCCGGAACACCGGGGAGCTGTTTTTT.

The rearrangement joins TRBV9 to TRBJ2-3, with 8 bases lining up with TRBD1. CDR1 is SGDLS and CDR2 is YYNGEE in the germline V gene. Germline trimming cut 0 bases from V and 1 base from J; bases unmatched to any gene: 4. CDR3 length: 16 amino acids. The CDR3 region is CASSVASDRGTDTQYF. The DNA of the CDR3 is TGTGCCAGCAGCGTAGCTTCGGACAGGGGCACAGATACGCAGTATTTT.

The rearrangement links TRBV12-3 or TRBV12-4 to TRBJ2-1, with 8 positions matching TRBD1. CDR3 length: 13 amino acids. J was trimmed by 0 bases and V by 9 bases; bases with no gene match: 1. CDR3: CARTGGSYNEQFF. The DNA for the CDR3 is TGTGCCAGAACAGGGGGCTCCTACAATGAGCAGTTCTTC.